This T cell receptor beta chain was sequenced for a study of T cell repertoires in cytomegalovirus infection. Study summary: CMV epitopes in the study were HLA-C-restricted (recently identified) and HLA-B-restricted (well studied). It was the public TCR beta signatures that indicated both CMV infection and matching HLA type.

TCRdb ran MiXCR on the reads and lists one entry per CDR3 protein. Of around 77,000 distinct CDR3 sequences listed, 20% are singletons. This clonotype was observed a handful of times. Its antigen is not identified. Germline CDR1 reads MNHEY; CDR2 reads SVGEGT. The CDR3 length is 14 residues. V dropped 4 bases and J dropped 4 bases, with 11 bases sitting between them. V and J are TRBV6-2 or TRBV6-3 and TRBJ1-3; tentatively, D is TRBD1 (5 bases). The sequencing used CD8+ T cells from cultured PBMCs, collected from culture after CMV antigen stimulation. This clonotype originated in a human donor in good health (CMV status not recorded). Some clones in this sample may be carry-over from other donors' samples. The CDR3 protein is CASSSRGGGNTIYF. CDR3 in DNA: TGTGCCAGCAGTTCAAGGGGAGGCGGAAACACCATATATTTT.